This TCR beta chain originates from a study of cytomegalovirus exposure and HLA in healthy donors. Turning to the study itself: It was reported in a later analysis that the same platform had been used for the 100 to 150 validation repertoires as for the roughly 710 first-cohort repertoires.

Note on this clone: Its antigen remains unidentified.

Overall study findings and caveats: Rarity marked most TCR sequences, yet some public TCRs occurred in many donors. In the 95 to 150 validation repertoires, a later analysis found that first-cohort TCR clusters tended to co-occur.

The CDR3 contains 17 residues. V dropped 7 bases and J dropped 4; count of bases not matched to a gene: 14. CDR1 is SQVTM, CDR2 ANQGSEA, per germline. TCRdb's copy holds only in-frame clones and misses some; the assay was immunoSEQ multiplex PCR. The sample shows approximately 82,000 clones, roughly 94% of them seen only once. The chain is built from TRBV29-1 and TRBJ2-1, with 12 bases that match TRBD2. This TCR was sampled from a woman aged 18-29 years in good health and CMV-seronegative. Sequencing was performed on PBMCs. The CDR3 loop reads CSAQRLAGGRGYNEQFF. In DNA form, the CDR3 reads TGCAGCGCCCAGCGGCTAGCGGGAGGGCGAGGGTACAATGAGCAGTTCTTC.